The 12 T cell receptor beta chains below come from one sample, sequenced in a study of shared clonotypes between healthy human individuals. The method was immunoSEQ multiplex PCR; TCRdb's version includes in-frame clones alone and lacks a portion of them. In the table there are some 1,400,000 clones, about 96% of which are singletons. The specimen sequenced was naive CD4+ T cells sorted from blood. Subset reported: CD45RA+ positively selected. Receptors were obtained from a man aged 25 to 40 in good health.

The chain uses TRBV4-3 and TRBJ2-3; TRBD2 aligns across 8 bases. Germline CDR1 LGHNA, CDR2 YSLEER. This CDR3 contains 15 residues. Trimming removed 6 bases from V and 1 base from J; junction bases left unmatched: 6. The CDR3 DNA follows: TGCGCCAGCAGTCCAGCGGGAGCTGGCACAGATACGCAGTATTTT. It encodes CASSPAGAGTDTQYF.

The chain combines TRBV5-1 with TRBJ2-3, with TRBD1 identical over 9 bases. The CDR3 spans 19 residues. With V trimmed by 0 bases and J by 2 bases, 13 bases remained unmatched. CDR1 is SGHRS and CDR2 is YFSETQ in the germline V gene. DNA of the CDR3: TGCGCCAGCAGCTTGGACCCCTTCGGACAGGGGACATCCACAGATACGCAGTATTTT. Translating gives CASSLDPFGQGTSTDTQYF.

This rearrangement joins TRBV7-6 to TRBJ2-5, with D perhaps matching TRBD1 (6 bases). The V gene's germline CDR1 is SGHVS and CDR2 FNYEAQ. Between the trimmed V and J ends, which lost 2 bases and 5 bases, there was a span of 18 bases. This CDR3 has 16 residues. This chain's CDR3 is CASSLIATGRGETQYF. Written as DNA, the CDR3 is TGTGCCAGCAGCTTAATAGCGACAGGAAGGGGGGAGACCCAGTACTTC.

This clone was recorded once. V gene TRBV5-1 combines with J gene TRBJ1-1; 8 bases line up with TRBD1. The CDR3 is 14 residues long. With V trimmed by 7 bases and J by 6 bases, 11 bases remained unmatched. Germline loops: CDR1 SGHRS, CDR2 YFSETQ. CDR3: CASGLPDRESEAFF. The CDR3 DNA follows: TGCGCCAGCGGCCTCCCGGACAGGGAATCTGAAGCTTTCTTT. The full variable domain, in which reference TRBV5-1 and TRBJ1-1 provide the parts outside the CDR3, is KAGVTQTPRYLIKTRGQQVTLSCSPISGHRSVSWYQQTPGQGLQFLFEYFSETQRNKGNFPGRFSGRQFSNSRSEMNVSTLELGDSALYLCASGLPDRESEAFFGQGTRLTVV.

On this clone itself: In this CDR3 the conserved last residue, phenylalanine or tryptophan, is missing, so a read error is likely. Because the CDR3's place on the DNA is in doubt, the DNA is left out and the CDR3 is given as listed by TCRdb. The V and J genes are TRBV28 and TRBJ1-4; the tabulated D call, TRBD1, remains unverified against the DNA. In germline, CDR1 is MDHEN, CDR2 SYDVKM. The CDR3 is 14 residues long, ends included. The CDR3 protein is CASSSPGQGLPIFG.

For the CDR3, the DNA is TGTGCCAGCAGTTCCCCAACCAGGGGGAGTTCGTATGGCTACACCTTC. It codes for CASSSPTRGSSYGYTF. The chain employs TRBV27 and TRBJ1-2, with TRBD1 identical over 7 bases. Germline CDR1 and CDR2: MNHEY and SMNVEV (reference sequence). Losses at the gene ends were 4 bases for V and 5 bases for J; bases not matched to a gene: 13. The CDR3 covers 16 residues.

The chain carries TRBV6-5 and TRBJ2-7, with D perhaps matching TRBD1 (6 bases). The CDR3 extends over 14 amino acids. Per germline, CDR1 MNHEY and CDR2 SVGAGI. V was trimmed by 6 bases and J by 2 bases, leaving 14 bases between them. CDR3 protein: CASRSPTGPYEQYF. The CDR3 region has the DNA TGTGCCAGCAGATCACCGACAGGACCCTACGAGCAGTACTTC.

The count of this clone is one. The chain recombines TRBV28 with TRBJ2-1, with D perhaps given as TRBD1 or TRBD2 (5 bases each). CDR3 length equals 15 residues. CDR1 MDHEN and CDR2 SYDVKM come from the germline V gene. The V gene lost 2 bases and the J gene lost 5 bases, with 13 bases spanning the gap. The CDR3 sequence is CASSLPGTVHNEQFF. As DNA, the CDR3 is TGTGCCAGCAGTTTACCCGGGACCGTACACAATGAGCAGTTCTTC.

Concerning this clone: The same CDR3 arises from other DNA sequences in this sample as well. This chain joins TRBV15 and TRBJ2-7; D gene ambiguous. There are 12 residues in the CDR3. Germline V CDR1 and CDR2: LNHNV, YYDKDF (reference sequence). The germline V and J ends were trimmed by 0 bases and 0 bases, with 0 bases remaining between them. The CDR3 protein is CATSRDSYEQYF. The DNA for the CDR3 is TGTGCCACCAGCAGAGACTCCTACGAGCAGTACTTC.

The chain combines TRBV4-3 with TRBJ2-1; D is unclear. Germline V gives CDR1 LGHNA, CDR2 YSLEER. The V and J ends lost 0 bases and 9 bases respectively, with 12 bases between them. CDR3 length: 14 residues. This chain's CDR3 is CASSQELLDGEQFF. In nucleotides, the CDR3 is TGCGCCAGCAGCCAAGAGCTTCTAGACGGTGAGCAGTTCTTC.

The genes are TRBV6-5 and TRBJ2-1; 7 bases are a match to TRBD2. CDR3 length: 15 amino acids. V gave up 2 bases and J gave up 4 bases; unmatched junction bases: 5. Germline CDR1 MNHEY, CDR2 SVGAGI. The CDR3 is CASSYVWGGYNEQFF. The CDR3 region has the DNA TGTGCCAGCAGTTACGTTTGGGGAGGGTACAATGAGCAGTTCTTC.

The chain is built from TRBV7-9 and TRBJ1-5; D may be TRBD1 (6 bases). The CDR3 covers 16 residues. Germline V gene data show CDR1 as SEHNR and CDR2 as FQNEAQ (reference sequence). Trimming removed 5 bases from V and 1 base from J, with 15 bases in between. The CDR3 is CASSGTTGFSNQPQHF. The DNA of the CDR3 is TGTGCCAGCAGCGGAACGACAGGTTTCAGCAATCAGCCCCAGCATTTT.